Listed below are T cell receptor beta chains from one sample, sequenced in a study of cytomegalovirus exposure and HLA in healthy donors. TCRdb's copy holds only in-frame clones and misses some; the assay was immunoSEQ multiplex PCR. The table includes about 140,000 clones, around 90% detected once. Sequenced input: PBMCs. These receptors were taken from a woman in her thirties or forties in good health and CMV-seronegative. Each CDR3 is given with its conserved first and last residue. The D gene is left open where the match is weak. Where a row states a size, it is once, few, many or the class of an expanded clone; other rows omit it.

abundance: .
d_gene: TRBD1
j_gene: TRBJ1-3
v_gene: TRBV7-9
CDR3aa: CASSPGTAGNTIYF
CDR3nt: TGTGCCAGCAGCCCGGGGACAGCCGGAAACACCATATATTTT

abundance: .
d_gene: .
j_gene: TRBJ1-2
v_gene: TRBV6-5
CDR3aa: CASSLGQGFDGYTF
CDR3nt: TGTGCCAGCAGTCTCGGGCAGGGTTTCGATGGCTACACCTTC

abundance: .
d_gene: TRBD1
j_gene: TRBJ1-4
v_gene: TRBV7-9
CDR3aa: CASSLGTGGSEKLFF
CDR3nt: TGTGCCAGCAGCCTAGGGACAGGGGGGAGTGAAAAACTGTTTTTT

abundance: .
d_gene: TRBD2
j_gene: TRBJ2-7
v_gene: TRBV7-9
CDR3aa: CSSSNGTSGGSSYEQYF
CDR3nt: TGTTCCAGCAGCAATGGGACTAGCGGGGGGAGCTCCTACGAGCAGTACTTC

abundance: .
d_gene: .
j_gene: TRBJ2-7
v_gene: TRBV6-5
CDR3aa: CANPRTMNEQYF
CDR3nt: TGTGCCAACCCACGGACTATGAACGAGCAGTACTTC

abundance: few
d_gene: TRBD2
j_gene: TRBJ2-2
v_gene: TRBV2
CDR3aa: CASIRTSGVNTGELFF
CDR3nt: TGTGCCAGCATCCGGACTAGCGGGGTTAACACCGGGGAGCTGTTTTTT

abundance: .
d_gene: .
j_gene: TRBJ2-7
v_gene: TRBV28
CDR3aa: CASSSPLRYEQYF
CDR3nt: TGTGCCAGCAGTTCCCCTCTGCGCTACGAGCAGTACTTC

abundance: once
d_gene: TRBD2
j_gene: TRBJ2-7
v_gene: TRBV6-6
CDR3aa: CATSKGRAPNEQYF
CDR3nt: TGTGCCACTTCTAAGGGGAGGGCGCCTAACGAGCAGTACTTC

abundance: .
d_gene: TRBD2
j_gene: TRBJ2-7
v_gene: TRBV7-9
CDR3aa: CASSPPSGRKNEQYF
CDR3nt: TGTGCCAGCAGCCCCCCTAGCGGGAGGAAGAACGAGCAGTACTTC

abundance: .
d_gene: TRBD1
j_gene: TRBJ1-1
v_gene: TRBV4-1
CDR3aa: CASSQERGPMNTEAFF
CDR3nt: TGCGCCAGCAGCCAAGAAAGGGGGCCGATGAACACTGAAGCTTTCTTT

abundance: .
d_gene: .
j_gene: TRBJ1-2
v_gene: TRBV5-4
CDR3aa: CASSLAPTGNYGYTF
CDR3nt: TGTGCCAGCAGCTTGGCCCCTACAGGGAACTATGGCTACACCTTC